This T cell receptor beta chain was found in a study of PD-1 blockade in classical Hodgkin lymphoma. Overall study: Patients were dosed intravenously with nivolumab at 3 mg/kg every 2 weeks.

The V and J ends lost 1 base and 0 bases respectively, with 6 bases between them. The CDR3 consists of 13 residues. CDR1 is GTSNPN and CDR2 is SVGIG in the germline V gene (reference sequence). Relapses following autologous stem cell transplantation were seen in all patients, with brentuximab vedotin exposure varying. Sequenced by immunoSEQ multiplex PCR; TCRdb stores in-frame clones only, minus some. There are more than 30,000 clones in the sample; roughly 82% occur only once, and around 30% lies in the top ten. The study's findings and limits: CD4+ TCR diversity, unlike CD8+, rose significantly by C4D1.

A word on this clone: Its antigen is undetermined.

The source was peripheral blood mononuclear cells (PBMCs), collected at baseline. The TCR comes from a human donor with classical Hodgkin lymphoma. The chain links TRBV30 to TRBJ1-1; D call uncertain. The CDR3 coding sequence is TGTGCCTGGAGTGGGACGGTGAACACTGAAGCTTTCTTT. It yields the protein CAWSGTVNTEAFF.